Listed below are T cell receptor beta chains from one sample, sequenced in a study of T cells in Graves' hyperthyroidism and ophthalmopathy. MiXCR, applied by TCRdb to the multiplex PCR reads, yields one record per CDR3 protein. The top ten hold under 20% of the sample, which has 500,000 or so distinct CDR3 sequences, 15% to 20% seen once. Sequencing was done on a sample of blood. These TCRs come from a woman in her late teens or twenties with Graves' ophthalmopathy. The CDR3 runs from the conserved cysteine through the conserved F or W. A D gene is named only where the DNA matches it firmly. Clone size, where shown, is once, few, many, or a class for clones that have expanded.

D gene,clone size,V gene,J gene,CDR3 protein,CDR3 DNA
-,many,TRBV30,TRBJ2-7,CAWSGKYEQYF,TGTGCCTGGAGTGGCAAATACGAGCAGTACTTC
-,many,TRBV11-1,TRBJ2-4,CASSSAGIAKNIQYF,TGTGCCAGCAGCTCTGCGGGGATCGCCAAAAACATTCAGTACTTC
-,many,TRBV30,TRBJ1-2,CAWSGLPPYGYTF,TGTGCCTGGAGTGGTCTTCCCCCATATGGCTACACCTTC
-,-,TRBV18,TRBJ2-2,CASSPSVLNTGELFF,TGTGCCAGCTCACCATCGGTCCTCAACACCGGGGAGCTGTTTTTT
-,many,TRBV5-1,TRBJ2-1,CASSFRDGAYNEQFF,TGCGCCAGCAGCTTTCGGGACGGAGCCTACAATGAGCAGTTCTTC
TRBD1,few,TRBV4-1,TRBJ2-7,CASSLRTGGSYEQYF,TGCGCCAGCAGCCTTCGGACAGGGGGCTCCTACGAGCAGTACTTC
-,many,TRBV9,TRBJ1-6,CASSLEGRYSPLHF,TGTGCCAGCAGCCTCGAGGGGAGGTATTCACCCCTCCACTTT
-,-,TRBV20-1,TRBJ2-5,CSAEEGMQETQYF,TGCAGTGCCGAAGAAGGAATGCAAGAGACCCAGTACTTC
-,-,TRBV7-8,TRBJ2-2,CASSSVRSNTGELFF,TGTGCCAGCAGCTCCGTCCGCTCGAACACCGGGGAGCTGTTTTTT
TRBD2,many,TRBV12-3/TRBV12-4,TRBJ2-1,CASSVGGLASANEQFF,TGTGCCAGCAGTGTCGGGGGACTAGCTTCGGCCAATGAGCAGTTCTTC
-,-,TRBV10-2,TRBJ1-5,CASSDREDQPQHF,TGCGCCAGCAGTGACAGGGAGGATCAGCCCCAGCATTTT
-,many,TRBV6-1,TRBJ1-6,CASSMSFNSPLHF,TGTGCCAGCTCAATGTCGTTTAATTCACCCCTCCACTTT
TRBD1,many,TRBV28,TRBJ1-2,CASRPRTGANYGYTF,TGTGCCAGCAGACCCCGGACAGGGGCCAACTATGGCTACACCTTC
-,many,TRBV28,TRBJ1-5,CASSVWGRDSNQPQHF,TGTGCCAGCAGTGTTTGGGGAAGAGATAGCAATCAGCCCCAGCATTTT
-,many,TRBV27,TRBJ2-3,CASSLLGDTQYF,TGTGCCAGCAGTTTATTAGGAGATACGCAGTATTTT
-,few,TRBV5-1,TRBJ2-5,CASSPARGGSKQETQYF,TGCGCCAGCAGCCCAGCCCGGGGCGGATCGAAGCAAGAGACCCAGTACTTC
TRBD2,few,TRBV6-1,TRBJ2-5,CASNSWGGDAETQYF,TGTGCCAGCAACTCATGGGGGGGGGACGCAGAGACCCAGTACTTC
TRBD1,-,TRBV19,TRBJ1-2,CASTPTTGGSNYGYTF,TGTGCCAGTACCCCGACGACAGGGGGTAGTAACTATGGCTACACCTTC
-,many,TRBV12-3/TRBV12-4,TRBJ2-7,CASSSQGLEQYF,TGTGCCAGCAGTTCCCAGGGACTCGAGCAGTACTTC
-,-,TRBV20-1,TRBJ1-2,CSLRQEPFNYGYTF,TGCAGTCTTAGACAGGAACCGTTTAACTATGGCTACACCTTC
-,-,TRBV19,TRBJ2-1,CASSDPGTAGREQFF,TGTGCCAGTAGTGATCCTGGGACGGCGGGCCGTGAGCAGTTCTTC
TRBD2,many,TRBV7-9,TRBJ2-3,CASSSRTSASTDTQYF,TGTGCCAGCAGCTCCAGGACTAGCGCTAGCACAGATACGCAGTATTTT
-,many,TRBV12-3/TRBV12-4,TRBJ2-7,CASSYVAGGIYEQYF,TGTGCCAGCAGTTACGTGGCCGGGGGAATTTACGAGCAGTACTTC
TRBD2,-,TRBV5-5,TRBJ2-3,CASSFHTTSGGRGDTQYF,TGTGCCAGCAGCTTCCATACGACTAGCGGGGGACGTGGAGATACGCAGTATTTT
TRBD1,-,TRBV29-1,TRBJ1-2,CSGETGGRHGYTF,TGCAGCGGTGAGACAGGGGGTAGGCATGGCTACACCTTC
-,few,TRBV19,TRBJ2-5,CASSMRQETQYF,TGTGCCAGTAGTATGCGCCAAGAGACCCAGTACTTC
TRBD1,-,TRBV13,TRBJ2-7,CASSLGDRDPYEQYF,TGTGCCAGCAGCTTAGGCGACAGGGACCCCTACGAGCAGTACTTC